This passage covers 14 T cell receptor beta chains from one sample sequenced in a study of CD8+ T cells in alopecia areata. In each case, RNA was isolated and then reverse transcribed into cDNA as the sequencing template. Assay used: immunoSEQ multiplex PCR; TCRdb lists only in-frame clones, some missing. The sample yields about 120,000 clones, without any singletons. The sample was lesional skin. These receptors were taken from a C3H/HeJ mouse with alopecia areata. For this mouse line, the MHC haplotype is H2-k.

In this sample, this clone turned up a few times. Gene names are the mouse ones. CDR3 DNA (partial): TGTGCCAGCAAACCAGGAAAAATAAACTCC. Residues: CASKPGKINS. The whole CDR3 sequence reads CASKPGKINSDYTF. The V and J genes are TRBV13-3 and TRBJ1-2; D not resolved. Coverage ceases 4 residues before the CDR3 finishes, and the germline J gene fills in the end. The germline V and J ends were trimmed by 6 bases and 1 base, with 13 bases remaining between them. Germline CDR1 is NNHDY and CDR2 is SYVADS. CDR3 length equals 14 residues.

This clone has a handful of counts. Each gene name is a mouse one. The CDR3 end lies 4 residues beyond the end of the read and is filled in from the germline J gene. The chain employs TRBV13-3 and TRBJ2-1; 8 bases are a match to TRBD1. The CDR3 runs 15 residues. The V and J ends lost 4 bases and 4 bases, in that order; junction bases with no gene match: 7. Germline CDR1 reads NNHDY; CDR2 reads SYVADS. The CDR3: CASSNGQGVYAEQFF. The CDR3 bases that were read are TGTGCCAGCAGTAATGGACAGGGAGTTTATGCT.

Comments on this clone: Mouse germline and gene names are used. The read ends 4 residues shy of where the CDR3 ends; the end is completed using the germline J gene. The chain has TRBV13-3 and TRBJ2-2, with TRBD1 matching over 9 bases. Germline trimming cut 5 bases from V and 3 bases from J; bases unmatched to any gene: 2. There are 14 residues in the CDR3. CDR1 is NNHDY and CDR2 is SYVADS in the germline V gene. The CDR3 reads CASRQGAHTGQLYF. The CDR3 DNA, read in part, is TGTGCCAGCAGACAGGGGGCGCACACCGGG.

This clone showed up just a few times. Gene and germline names: mouse. The observed sequence ends 4 residues before the CDR3 terminus, with the missing tail filled in from the germline J gene. The rearrangement uses TRBV13-3 and TRBJ2-5; D may be TRBD2 (7 bases). Germline CDR1 NNHDY, CDR2 SYVADS. The CDR3 has 18 amino acids. Trimming took off 2 bases at V and 0 bases at J, with 19 bases between the two ends. This CDR3 reads CASSEQGWGVSNQDTQYF. The sequenced CDR3 bases are TGTGCCAGCAGTGAGCAGGGGTGGGGGGTGTCTAACCAAGAC.

This clone was seen many times. Germline and genes here are mouse. The CDR3 end is not reached by the read, which stops 4 residues before it; the germline J gene fills it in. V is TRBV1 and J is TRBJ2-3, with TRBD1 matching over 11 bases. The ends lost 4 bases at V and 1 base at J; junction bases unmatched: 1. CDR1 is NSQYPW, CDR2 LRSPGD, per germline (reference sequence). This CDR3 has 15 residues. The CDR3 protein is CTCSGTGGGAETLYF. The DNA read from the CDR3 is TGCACCTGCAGTGGGACAGGGGGCGGTGCAGAA. Variable domain in full (rest from reference TRBV1 and TRBJ2-3): VTLLEQNPRWRLVPRGQAVNLRCILKNSQYPWMSWYQQDLQKQLQWLFTLRSPGDKEVKSLPGADYLATRVTDTELRLQVANMSQGRTLYCTCSGTGGGAETLYFGSGTRLTVL.

This clone was found a few times. Gene names and germline match the mouse. The read ends 4 residues shy of where the CDR3 ends; the end is completed using the germline J gene. The chain employs TRBV19 and TRBJ2-1; TRBD2 agrees at 8 bases. With 3 bases clipped from V and 3 bases from J, the junction kept 5 bases outside the gene matches. The CDR3 loop spans 15 amino acids. Per the germline V gene, CDR1 is FNHDT and CDR2 is SITEND (reference sequence). This CDR3 is CASSTLDWGYAEQFF. The sequenced CDR3 bases are TGTGCCAGCAGTACCCTCGACTGGGGCTATGCT.

This clone was counted between two and nine times. Gene labels here are mouse ones. The sequenced fragment ends 4 residues before the CDR3 boundary, so the rest is inferred from the germline J gene. The chain is built from TRBV14 and TRBJ2-4, with 9 bases aligning to TRBD1. The CDR3 covers 14 residues. With 4 bases clipped from V and 3 bases from J, the junction kept 3 bases outside the gene matches. The germline CDR1 and CDR2 sequences are SGHDT and FRDEAV. The CDR3 protein is CASSTGTGQNTLYF. Partial CDR3 DNA: TGTGCCAGCAGTACGGGGACAGGGCAAAAC.

This clone showed up just a few times. Gene names are the mouse ones. The CDR3 is cut off 4 residues early in the read; its end comes from the germline J gene. The rearrangement links TRBV13-3 to TRBJ2-1; 7 nucleotides match TRBD2. The CDR3 has 14 amino acids. Germline V gives CDR1 NNHDY, CDR2 SYVADS. The sequenced CDR3 bases are TGTGCCAGCAGTGTCCCGCTGGGGGAGTCT. Protein product: CASSVPLGES. The CDR3 in its entirety is CASSVPLGESEQFF.

This clone was observed many times. The database protein in TCRdb disagrees with the DNA translation at residue 11; the sequence shown here was translated from the DNA. Germline and genes here are mouse. The read comes to an end 3 residues before the CDR3 does, leaving the germline J gene to fill in the end. The rearrangement links TRBV13-3 to TRBJ1-6; the match to TRBD1 covers 7 bases. TRBJ1-6 is noted as an ORF with a role that remains uncertain. Trimming removed 6 bases from V and 6 bases from J; junction bases left unmatched: 6. In germline, CDR1 is NNHDY, CDR2 SYVADS. This CDR3 has 14 amino acids. The CDR3: CASKTTGINSPLYF. The sequenced CDR3 bases are TGTGCCAGCAAAACGACAGGGATTAATTCGCCC.

In this sample, this clone turned up a few times. Mouse germline and gene names are used. The sequence runs out 4 residues before the end of the CDR3; the remainder is reconstructed from the germline J gene. The J gene is TRBJ1-1, the V gene TRBV13-3; TRBD1 matches at 7 bases. Germline trimming cut 9 bases from V and 0 bases from J; bases unmatched to any gene: 2. The CDR3 totals 12 residues. CDR1 is NNHDY and CDR2 is SYVADS in the germline V gene. The CDR3 bases that were read are TGTGCCATACAGGGGTCAAACACA. Its translation: CAIQGSNT. The entire CDR3 reads CAIQGSNTEVFF.

The sample holds many counts of this clone. Each gene name is a mouse one. The read terminates 4 residues ahead of where the CDR3 ends, so the germline J gene completes it. The V call is TRBV13-3, the J call TRBJ2-3; TRBD2 might be the D (6 bases). Per germline, CDR1 NNHDY and CDR2 SYVADS. CDR3 size: 16 residues. Trimming pared 0 bases from V and 0 bases from J, leaving 11 bases between. CDR3 sequence: CASSDAGAPSAETLYF. The part of the CDR3 DNA that was read is TGTGCCAGCAGTGATGCTGGGGCGCCGAGTGCAGAA.

With respect to this clone: TCRdb's protein and the translated DNA diverge at residue 13; the protein reported here is the translation of the DNA. The gene names here belong to mouse. From the germline J gene comes the end of the CDR3, since the read stops 3 residues before it. The J gene is TRBJ1-6, the V gene TRBV13-3, with 8 bases identical to TRBD1. TRBJ1-6 is annotated as an ORF whose role is uncertain. Losses at the gene ends were 2 bases for V and 7 bases for J; bases not matched to a gene: 8. Germline assignment: CDR1 NNHDY and CDR2 SYVADS. The CDR3 sequence is 16 residues long. The CDR3 sequence: CASSDPGQGFNSPLYF. CDR3 DNA, as far as it was read: TGTGCCAGCAGTGACCCCGGACAGGGCTTCAATTCGCCC.

Concerning this clone itself: All gene names here are mouse names. The sequence runs out 4 residues before the end of the CDR3; the remainder is reconstructed from the germline J gene. The V and J genes are TRBV19 and TRBJ2-7; the match to TRBD2 covers 12 bases. J gave up 0 bases and V 5 bases, and 3 bases lay outside the gene matches. The CDR3 is 15 residues long. Germline values: CDR1 FNHDT, CDR2 SITEND (reference sequence). CDR3: CASSRLGGPSYEQYF. The sequenced part of the CDR3 DNA is TGTGCCAGCAGCAGACTGGGGGGGCCCTCCTAT.

This clone has only a few counts. The gene symbols are mouse symbols. The read is 4 residues too short to cover the CDR3 end, so that end is filled in from the germline J gene. The V and J genes are TRBV13-3 and TRBJ2-5; TRBD2 agrees at 8 bases. The CDR3 is made up of 14 amino acids. V lost 4 bases to trimming and J lost 3 bases; unmatched junction nucleotides: 4. CDR1 NNHDY and CDR2 SYVADS come from the germline V gene. CDR3 sequence: CASSPAGGQDTQYF. CDR3 DNA (partial): TGTGCCAGCAGTCCCGCTGGGGGGCAAGAC.